The 4 T cell receptor beta chains given below trace back to one sample, sequenced in a study of T cells in localized non-small cell lung cancer. Here immunoSEQ multiplex PCR was the method, and the copy in TCRdb shows in-frame clones only, minus some. This table holds around 91,000 clones, roughly 86% found once. The sequencing used peripheral blood, collected before any cancer treatment. These receptors all come from a man between 40 and 75 years old with stage I squamous cell lung carcinoma.

The rearrangement uses TRBV5-8 and TRBJ2-7, with 11 bases identical to TRBD1. Germline CDR1 is SGHTS and CDR2 is YDEGEE. V was pared by 4 bases and J by 2 bases, with 2 bases of the junction left unmatched. The CDR3 totals 14 residues. The CDR3 DNA reads TGTGCCAGCAGCGTGGGACAGGGGGCCTACGAGCAGTACTTC. This sequence encodes CASSVGQGAYEQYF.

The rearrangement joins TRBV2 to TRBJ1-1; perhaps TRBD1 as D (5 bases). The CDR3 totals 17 residues. Per germline, CDR1 SNHLY and CDR2 FYNNEI. V lost 6 bases and J 4 bases, leaving 24 bases between the germline ends. The CDR3 DNA is TGTGCCAGCAGGTCCGGGGGAGGGCACGGCGGCGGCACTGAAGCTTTCTTT. It encodes CASRSGGGHGGGTEAFF.

The chain joins TRBV7-9 to TRBJ1-1, with D possibly TRBD1 on 6 matching bases. Germline V gene sequence: CDR1 SEHNR, CDR2 FQNEAQ (reference sequence). This CDR3 has 12 residues. With 7 bases removed from V and 7 bases from J, the gap between germline ends came to 13 bases. CDR3 protein: CASTRGGGEAFF. Written as DNA, the CDR3 is TGTGCCAGCACCCGGGGAGGGGGTGAAGCTTTCTTT. The whole variable domain, remainder taken from reference TRBV7-9 and TRBJ1-1, is DTGVSQNPRHKITKRGQNVTFRCDPISEHNRLYWYRQTLGQGPEFLTYFQNEAQLEKSRLLSDRFSAERPKGSFSTLEIQRTEQGDSAMYLCASTRGGGEAFFGQGTRLTVV.

The rearrangement uses TRBV28 and TRBJ2-2; D not resolved. This CDR3 is built from 12 residues. CDR1 is MDHEN and CDR2 is SYDVKM in the germline V gene. V was trimmed by 7 bases and J by 3 bases, leaving 6 bases between them. The CDR3 DNA is TGTGCCAGCATTCATTACACCGGGGAGCTGTTTTTT. The encoded protein is CASIHYTGELFF.